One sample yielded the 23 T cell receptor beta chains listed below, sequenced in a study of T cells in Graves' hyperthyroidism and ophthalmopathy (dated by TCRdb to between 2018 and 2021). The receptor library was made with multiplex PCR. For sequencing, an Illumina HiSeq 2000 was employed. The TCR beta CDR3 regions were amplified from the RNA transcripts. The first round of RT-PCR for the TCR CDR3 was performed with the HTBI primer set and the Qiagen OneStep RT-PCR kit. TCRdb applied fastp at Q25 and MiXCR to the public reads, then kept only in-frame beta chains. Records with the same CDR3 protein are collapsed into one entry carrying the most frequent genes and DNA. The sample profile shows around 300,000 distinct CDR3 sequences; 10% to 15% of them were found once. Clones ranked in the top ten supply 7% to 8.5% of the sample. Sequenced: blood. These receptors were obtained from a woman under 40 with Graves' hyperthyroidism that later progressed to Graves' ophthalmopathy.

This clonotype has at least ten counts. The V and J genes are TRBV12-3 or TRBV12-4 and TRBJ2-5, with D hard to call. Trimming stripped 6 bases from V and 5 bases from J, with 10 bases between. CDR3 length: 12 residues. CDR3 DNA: TGTGCCAGCAGCCCCCTAAGGGAGACCCAGTACTTC. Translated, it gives CASSPLRETQYF.

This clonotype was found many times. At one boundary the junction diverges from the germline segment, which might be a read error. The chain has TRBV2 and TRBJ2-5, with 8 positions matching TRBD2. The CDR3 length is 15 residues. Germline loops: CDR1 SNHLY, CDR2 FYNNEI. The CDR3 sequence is CASGEEGGGQETQYF. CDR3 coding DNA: TGTGCCAGCGGTGAAGAGGGCGGGGGGCAAGAGACCCAGTACTTC.

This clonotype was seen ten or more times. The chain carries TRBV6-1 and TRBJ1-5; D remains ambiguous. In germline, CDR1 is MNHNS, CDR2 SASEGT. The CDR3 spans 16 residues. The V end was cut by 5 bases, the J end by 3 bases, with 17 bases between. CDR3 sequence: CASSSRASSINQPQHF. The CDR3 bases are TGTGCCAGCAGTTCTCGGGCCAGCAGCATCAATCAGCCCCAGCATTTT.

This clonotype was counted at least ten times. DNA of the CDR3: TGCAGTGCTAGACCCCCGGGCTCGAACTACAATGAGCAGTTCTTC. Its protein is CSARPPGSNYNEQFF. The chain recombines TRBV20-1 with TRBJ2-1; D gene unclear. The V end lost 2 bases, the J end lost 3 bases, and 14 bases lay between the germline ends. The CDR3 has 15 residues. Germline values: CDR1 DFQATT, CDR2 SNEGSKA (reference sequence).

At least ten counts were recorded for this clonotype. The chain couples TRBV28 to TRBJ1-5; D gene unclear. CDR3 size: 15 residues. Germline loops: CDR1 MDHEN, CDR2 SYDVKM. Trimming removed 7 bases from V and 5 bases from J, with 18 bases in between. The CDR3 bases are TGTGCCAGCAACTCGACCACTCGGTGGGATCAGCCCCAGCATTTT. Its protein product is CASNSTTRWDQPQHF.

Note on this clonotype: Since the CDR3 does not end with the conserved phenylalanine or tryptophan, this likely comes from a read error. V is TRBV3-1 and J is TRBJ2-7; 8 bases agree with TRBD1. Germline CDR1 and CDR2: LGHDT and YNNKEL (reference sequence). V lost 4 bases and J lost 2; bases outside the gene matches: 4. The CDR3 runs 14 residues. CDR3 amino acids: CASSPGTGAYEQYL. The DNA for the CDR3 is TGTGCCAGCAGCCCCGGGACAGGAGCCTACGAGCAGTACCTC.

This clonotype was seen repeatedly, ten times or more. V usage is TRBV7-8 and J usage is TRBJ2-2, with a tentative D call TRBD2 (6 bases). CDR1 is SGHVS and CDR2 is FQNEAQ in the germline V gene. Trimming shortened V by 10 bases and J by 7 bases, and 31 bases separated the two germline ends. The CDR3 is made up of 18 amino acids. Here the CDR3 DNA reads TGTGCCACCAAGTGGAACCCGGGACTCTCCTTTGGTAGCGGGGAGCTGTTTTTT. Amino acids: CATKWNPGLSFGSGELFF.

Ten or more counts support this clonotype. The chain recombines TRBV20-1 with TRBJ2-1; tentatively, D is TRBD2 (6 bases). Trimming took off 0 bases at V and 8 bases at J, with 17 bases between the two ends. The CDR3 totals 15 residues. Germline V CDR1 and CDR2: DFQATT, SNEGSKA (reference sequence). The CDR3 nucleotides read TGCAGTGCTAGAGAGTTCGGGAGAGGGGTGTATGAGCAGTTCTTC. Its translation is CSAREFGRGVYEQFF.

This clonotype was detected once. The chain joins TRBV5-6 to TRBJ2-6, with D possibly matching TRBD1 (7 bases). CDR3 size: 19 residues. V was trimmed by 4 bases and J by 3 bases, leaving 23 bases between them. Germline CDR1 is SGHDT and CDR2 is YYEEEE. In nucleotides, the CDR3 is TGTGCCAGCAGCAACTGGTACAGGGGCCGTAGCGGTGGGGCCAACGTCCTGACTTTC. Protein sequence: CASSNWYRGRSGGANVLTF.

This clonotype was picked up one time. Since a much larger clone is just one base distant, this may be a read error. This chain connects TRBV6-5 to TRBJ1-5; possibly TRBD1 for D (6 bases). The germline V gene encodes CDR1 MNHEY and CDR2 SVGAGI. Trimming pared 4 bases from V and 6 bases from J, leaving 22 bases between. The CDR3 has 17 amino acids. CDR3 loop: CASSSVGGGIAGQPQHF. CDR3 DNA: TGTGCCAGCAGTTCCGTAGGAGGGGGGATCGCTGGTCAGCCCCAGCATTTT.

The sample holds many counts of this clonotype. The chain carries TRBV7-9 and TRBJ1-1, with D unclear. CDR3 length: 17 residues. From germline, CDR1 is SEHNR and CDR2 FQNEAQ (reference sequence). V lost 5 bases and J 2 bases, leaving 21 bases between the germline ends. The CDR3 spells CASSPLSVRSFNTEAFF. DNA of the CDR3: TGTGCCAGCAGCCCCCTTAGTGTACGCAGCTTTAACACTGAAGCTTTCTTT.

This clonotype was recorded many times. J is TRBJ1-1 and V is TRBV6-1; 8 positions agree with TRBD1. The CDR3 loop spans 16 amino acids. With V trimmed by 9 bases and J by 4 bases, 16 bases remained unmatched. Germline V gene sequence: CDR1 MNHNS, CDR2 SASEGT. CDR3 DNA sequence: TGTGCCAGTGTTGACCGGGACAGGCGGGTGGGCACTGAAGCTTTCTTT. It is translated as CASVDRDRRVGTEAFF.

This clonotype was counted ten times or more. The CDR3 here is CASSRESGSAEQFF. Written as DNA, the CDR3 is TGTGCCAGCAGCCGTGAGAGCGGGAGCGCTGAGCAGTTCTTC. The chain links TRBV3-1 to TRBJ2-1; 8 bases agree with TRBD2. V dropped 4 bases and J dropped 9; count of bases not matched to a gene: 8. This CDR3 has 14 residues. The germline V gene encodes CDR1 LGHDT and CDR2 YNNKEL (reference sequence).

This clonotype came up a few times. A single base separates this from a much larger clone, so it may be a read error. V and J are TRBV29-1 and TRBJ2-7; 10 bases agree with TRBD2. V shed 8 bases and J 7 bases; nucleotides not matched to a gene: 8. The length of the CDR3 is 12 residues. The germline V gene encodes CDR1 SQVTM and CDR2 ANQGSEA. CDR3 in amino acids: CSQIGLADEQYF. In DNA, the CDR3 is TGCAGCCAAATAGGACTAGCGGATGAGCAGTACTTC.

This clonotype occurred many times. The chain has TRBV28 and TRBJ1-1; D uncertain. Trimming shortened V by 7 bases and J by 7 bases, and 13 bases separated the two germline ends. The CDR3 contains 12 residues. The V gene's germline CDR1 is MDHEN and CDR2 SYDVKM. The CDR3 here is CASTERGHEAFF. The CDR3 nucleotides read TGTGCCAGCACAGAACGCGGGCATGAAGCTTTCTTT.

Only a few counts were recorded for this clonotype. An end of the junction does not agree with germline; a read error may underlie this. CDR3 in amino acids: CASSILAGGNTGELSF. The CDR3 DNA sequence: TGTGCCAGCAGTATCCTAGCGGGAGGGAACACCGGGGAGCTGTCTTTT. The genes are TRBV4-2 and TRBJ2-2; 12 nucleotides line up with TRBD2. Germline assignment: CDR1 LGHNA and CDR2 YNFKEQ. The CDR3 spans 16 residues.

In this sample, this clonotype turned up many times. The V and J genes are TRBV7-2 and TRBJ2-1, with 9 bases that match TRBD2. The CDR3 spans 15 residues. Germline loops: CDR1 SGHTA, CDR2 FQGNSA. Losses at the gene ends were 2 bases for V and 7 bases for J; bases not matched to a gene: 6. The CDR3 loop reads CASSLRREGRNEQFF. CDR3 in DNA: TGTGCCAGCAGCTTAAGGCGGGAGGGCCGGAATGAGCAGTTCTTC.

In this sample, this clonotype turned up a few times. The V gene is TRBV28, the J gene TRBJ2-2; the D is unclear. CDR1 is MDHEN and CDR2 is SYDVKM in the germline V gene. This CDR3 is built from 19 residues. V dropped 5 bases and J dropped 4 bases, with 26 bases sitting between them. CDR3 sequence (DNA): TGTGCCAGCAGTCCTCGCTCCGGACGCTTCCCTCTGGGCACCGGGGAGCTGTTTTTT. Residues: CASSPRSGRFPLGTGELFF.

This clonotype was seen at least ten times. CDR3 coding DNA: TGTGCCAGCAGCCCAGGAAGCAGGTTCTACGAGCAGTACTTC. Amino acids: CASSPGSRFYEQYF. This chain uses TRBV7-9 with TRBJ2-7; D ambiguous. V lost 5 bases and J lost 3, with 14 bases in between. CDR3 length: 14 residues. Germline V gene sequence: CDR1 SEHNR, CDR2 FQNEAQ (reference sequence).

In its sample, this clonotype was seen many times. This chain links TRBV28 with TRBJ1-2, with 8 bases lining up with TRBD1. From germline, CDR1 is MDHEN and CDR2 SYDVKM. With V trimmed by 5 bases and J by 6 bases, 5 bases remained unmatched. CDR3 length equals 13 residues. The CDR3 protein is CASSIPGGNGYTF. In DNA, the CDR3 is TGTGCCAGCAGTATCCCAGGGGGCAATGGCTACACCTTC.

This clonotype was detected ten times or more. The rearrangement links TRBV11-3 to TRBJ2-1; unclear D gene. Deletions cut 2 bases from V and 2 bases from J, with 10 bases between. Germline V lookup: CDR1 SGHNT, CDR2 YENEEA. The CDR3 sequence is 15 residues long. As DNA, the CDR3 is TGTGCCAGCAGCTTACAAGTGGGCACCTACAATGAGCAGTTCTTC. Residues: CASSLQVGTYNEQFF.

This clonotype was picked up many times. The CDR3 region is CASSQGQTETQYF. The CDR3 nucleotides read TGTGCCAGCAGCCAAGGACAGACAGAGACCCAGTACTTC. The chain links TRBV7-3 to TRBJ2-5; D may be TRBD1 (6 bases). Germline CDR1 is SGHTA and CDR2 is FQGTGA. V was clipped by 5 bases and J by 4 bases, with 11 bases between them. The CDR3 totals 13 residues.

CDR3: CASSEGDRDTEAFF. CDR3 in DNA: TGTGCCAGCAGTGAAGGTGACAGAGACACTGAAGCTTTCTTT. This chain uses TRBV6-1 with TRBJ1-1, with D possibly TRBD1 on 5 matching bases. The germline gives CDR1 MNHNS, CDR2 SASEGT. V lost 1 base, J lost 3 bases, and 9 bases lay in between. CDR3 length equals 14 residues.